These 13 T cell receptor beta chains came from one sample sequenced in a study of PD-1 blockade in classical Hodgkin lymphoma. The time point is: cycle 4 day 1 (C4D1), after more than five weeks of nivolumab. All trial patients relapsed after autologous stem cell transplantation. Isolation of CD4+ T cells from thawed PBMCs was performed by magnetic negative selection. Only in-frame clones appear in the TCRdb table, and some are missing; sequencing was by immunoSEQ multiplex PCR. Of some 19,000 clones in the sample, more than 65% were seen once. The specimen was CD4+ T cells from blood, collected before the fourth cycle of nivolumab. Every receptor here comes from a human donor with classical Hodgkin lymphoma.

The chain couples TRBV5-4 to TRBJ1-2; the match to TRBD1 covers 12 bases. CDR1 and CDR2 from the germline V gene are SGHNT and YYREEE (reference sequence). The CDR3 is 16 amino acids. The trim removed 5 bases at V and 7 bases at J, leaving 12 bases unmatched. The CDR3 loop reads CASSIRDRGRLGGYTF. CDR3 in DNA: TGTGCCAGCAGTATACGGGACAGGGGGCGCTTAGGTGGCTACACCTTC.

J is TRBJ2-2 and V is TRBV28; D call uncertain. V was clipped by 2 bases and J by 1 base, with 11 bases between them. The CDR3 has 16 amino acids. CDR1 and CDR2 from the germline V gene are MDHEN and SYDVKM. CDR3 in amino acids: CASSLVSDLNTGELFF. The CDR3 DNA follows: TGTGCCAGCAGTTTAGTGTCGGACCTGAACACCGGGGAGCTGTTTTTT.

The sample holds a few counts of this clone. The chain couples TRBV6-4 to TRBJ1-1; unclear D gene. The CDR3 length is 14 residues. Trimming stripped 4 bases from V and 4 bases from J, with 13 bases between. Germline assignment: CDR1 MRHNA and CDR2 SNTAGT. CDR3 coding DNA: TGTGCCAGCAGTGTTGAGGGCTCGAGCACTGAAGCTTTCTTT. Its protein product is CASSVEGSSTEAFF.

The CDR3 DNA reads TGTGCCAGCAGCTTAACGGGAGCAACTAATGAAAAACTGTTTTTT. Amino acids: CASSLTGATNEKLFF. The chain joins TRBV7-3 to TRBJ1-4; D is undetermined. Germline assignment: CDR1 SGHTA and CDR2 FQGTGA. This CDR3 region has 15 residues. The ends were cut back, 0 bases at V and 0 bases at J, with 5 bases in the middle. Full variable domain (missing parts from reference TRBV7-3 and TRBJ1-4): GAGVSQTPSNKVTEKGKYVELRCDPISGHTALYWYRQSLGQGPEFLIYFQGTGAADDSGLPNDRFFAVRPEGSVSTLKIQRTERGDSAVYLCASSLTGATNEKLFFGSGTQLSVL.

The chain links TRBV28 to TRBJ1-2; 7 bases match TRBD1. There are 14 residues in the CDR3. Germline V gene sequence: CDR1 MDHEN, CDR2 SYDVKM. V was pared by 6 bases and J by 8 bases, with 12 bases of the junction left unmatched. The CDR3 loop is CASSLTGFQGGYTF. The CDR3 DNA reads TGTGCCAGCAGCCTGACAGGGTTTCAAGGGGGCTACACCTTC.

The genes are TRBV5-1 and TRBJ2-7; no firm D call. Germline CDR1 reads SGHRS; CDR2 reads YFSETQ. V was clipped by 4 bases and J by 6 bases, with 14 bases between them. The CDR3 runs to 13 residues. The CDR3 DNA sequence: TGCGCCAGCAGCCCGACCGGACGTAGCGAGCAGTACTTC. Translation: CASSPTGRSEQYF.

V usage is TRBV6-5 and J usage is TRBJ2-3, with D possibly being TRBD1 (5 bases). V lost 0 bases, J lost 6 bases, and 10 bases lay in between. Germline V gives CDR1 MNHEY, CDR2 SVGAGI. CDR3 length: 14 residues. CDR3 protein: CASSYSGPGDTQYF. Here the CDR3 DNA reads TGTGCCAGCAGTTACTCGGGGCCCGGGGATACGCAGTATTTT.

The rearrangement uses TRBV7-2 and TRBJ2-7, with TRBD1 matching 7 bases. The CDR3 contains 16 residues. The junction had 12 bases not matched to a gene; V was cut back by 1 base and J by 6 bases. Looked up from germline, CDR1 is SGHTA and CDR2 is FQGNSA. The CDR3 region is CASSLVPGQGVSEQYF. The CDR3 DNA reads TGTGCCAGCAGCTTAGTTCCGGGGCAGGGGGTCAGCGAGCAGTACTTC.

The chain uses TRBV19 and TRBJ2-7; D is undetermined. Germline CDR1 and CDR2: LNHDA and SQIVND (reference sequence). Deletions cut 5 bases from V and 0 bases from J, with 8 bases between. The length of the CDR3 is 13 residues. The chain's CDR3 is CASSGPGSYEQYF. CDR3 coding DNA: TGTGCCAGTAGTGGGCCAGGCTCCTACGAGCAGTACTTC.

The V and J genes are TRBV19 and TRBJ2-5; D possibly corresponds to TRBD1 (7 bases). The V end was cut by 3 bases, the J end by 4 bases, with 9 bases between. CDR1 and CDR2 (germline): LNHDA, SQIVND (reference sequence). The length of the CDR3 is 13 residues. The CDR3 region is CASSMEGAETQYF. The DNA of the CDR3 is TGTGCCAGTAGTATGGAGGGGGCAGAGACCCAGTACTTC.

This chain connects TRBV5-1 to TRBJ2-5; D possibly uses TRBD1 or TRBD2 (5 bases each). Deletions cut 5 bases from V and 4 bases from J, with 21 bases between. CDR3 length: 16 residues. CDR1 SGHRS and CDR2 YFSETQ come from the germline V gene. The CDR3 is CASRPSGRPWGETQYF. The CDR3 DNA reads as TGCGCCAGCAGACCATCGGGACGTCCGTGGGGAGAGACCCAGTACTTC.

This clone has more than one count but fewer than ten. The CDR3 coding sequence is TGTGCCAGCAGCCAAGATTTGGCGGGACTCTACAATGAGCAGTTCTTC. It codes for CASSQDLAGLYNEQFF. The chain recombines TRBV4-2 with TRBJ2-1, with D possibly TRBD2 on 6 matching bases. CDR3 length: 16 amino acids. V was clipped by 0 bases and J by 3 bases, with 12 bases between them. Germline CDR1 LGHNA, CDR2 YNFKEQ.

The rearrangement uses TRBV7-9 and TRBJ1-1; weak D call: TRBD1 (6 bases). V gave up 5 bases and J gave up 11 bases, with 12 bases separating them. CDR1 is SEHNR, CDR2 FQNEAQ, per germline (reference sequence). CDR3 length: 11 amino acids. The CDR3, as DNA: TGTGCCAGCAGCCGCGGGGACAACGCTTTCTTT. Its protein product is CASSRGDNAFF.